This T cell receptor beta chain comes out of a study of blood T cell repertoires in COVID-19. Across the whole study: From the United States, Italy and Spain came samples of acute and convalescent COVID-19. PBMCs, B-cell-depleted T cells, or T cells provided the cDNA or gDNA that made up the material.

In the study's own analysis: The authors estimated nucleated cell counts from reference gene primer amplification. Assay used: immunoSEQ multiplex PCR; TCRdb lists only in-frame clones, some missing. That table gives V, J and clone size, and the DNA gave D and trimming. The sample has some 160,000 clones; roughly 90% are singletons. The germline V gene encodes CDR1 MNHNS and CDR2 SASEGT. The V gene end was trimmed by 3 bases and the J gene end by 2 bases; junction bases not matched to a gene: 6. The CDR3 has 16 amino acids. The origin of this receptor is a man in his late teens or twenties with acute or convalescent COVID-19. This rearrangement joins TRBV6-1 to TRBJ2-3, with 9 bases matching TRBD1. The sample consisted of peripheral blood. The CDR3 protein is CASSDPTGGLTDTQYF. CDR3 nucleotides: TGTGCCAGCAGTGACCCGACAGGGGGTCTCACAGATACGCAGTATTTT.